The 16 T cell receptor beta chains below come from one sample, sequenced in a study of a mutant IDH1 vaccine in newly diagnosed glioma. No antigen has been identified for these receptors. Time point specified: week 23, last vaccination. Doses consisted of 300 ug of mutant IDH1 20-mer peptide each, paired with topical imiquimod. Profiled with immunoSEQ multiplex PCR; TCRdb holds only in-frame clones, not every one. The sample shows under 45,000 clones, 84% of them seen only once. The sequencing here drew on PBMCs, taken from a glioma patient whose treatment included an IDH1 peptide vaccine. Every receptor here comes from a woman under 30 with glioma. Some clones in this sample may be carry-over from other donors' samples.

CDR3 protein: CASSVALTGVEYNEQFF. CDR3 nucleotides: TGTGCCAGCAGCGTAGCCTTGACAGGTGTTGAGTACAATGAGCAGTTCTTC. The chain recombines TRBV9 with TRBJ2-1; tentative D call: TRBD1 (6 bases). The CDR3 sequence is 17 residues long. V was cut by 0 bases and J by 4 bases, with 17 bases left in between. Germline V gene data show CDR1 as SGDLS and CDR2 as YYNGEE.

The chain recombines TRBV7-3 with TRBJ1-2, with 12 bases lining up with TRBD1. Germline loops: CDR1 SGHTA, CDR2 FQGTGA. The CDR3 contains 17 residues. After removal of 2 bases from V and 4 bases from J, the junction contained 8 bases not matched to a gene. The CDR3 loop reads CASSLYGTGGPGYGYTF. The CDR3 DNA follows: TGTGCCAGCAGCTTATACGGGACAGGGGGCCCGGGCTATGGCTACACCTTC. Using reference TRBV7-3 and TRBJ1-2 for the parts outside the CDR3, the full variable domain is GAGVSQTPSNKVTEKGKYVELRCDPISGHTALYWYRQSLGQGPEFLIYFQGTGAADDSGLPNDRFFAVRPEGSVSTLKIQRTERGDSAVYLCASSLYGTGGPGYGYTFGSGTRLTVV.

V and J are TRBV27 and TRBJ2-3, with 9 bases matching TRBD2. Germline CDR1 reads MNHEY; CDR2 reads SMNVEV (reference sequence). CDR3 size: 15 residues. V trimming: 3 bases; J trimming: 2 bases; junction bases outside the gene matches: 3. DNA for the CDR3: TGTGCCAGCAGTTTTAGCGGGAGTTCCACAGATACGCAGTATTTT. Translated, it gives CASSFSGSSTDTQYF.

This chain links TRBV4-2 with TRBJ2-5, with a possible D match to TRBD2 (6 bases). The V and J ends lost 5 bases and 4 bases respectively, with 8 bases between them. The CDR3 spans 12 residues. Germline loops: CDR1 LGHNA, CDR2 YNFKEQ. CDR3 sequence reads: CASSFGGETQYF. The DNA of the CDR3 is TGTGCCAGCAGCTTCGGGGGAGAGACCCAGTACTTC.

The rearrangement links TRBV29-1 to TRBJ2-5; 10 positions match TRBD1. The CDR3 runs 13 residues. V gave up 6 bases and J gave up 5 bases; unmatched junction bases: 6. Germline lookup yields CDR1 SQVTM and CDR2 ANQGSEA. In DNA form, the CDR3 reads TGCAGCGTCAGACAGGGGGCGGGGGAGACCCAGTACTTC. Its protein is CSVRQGAGETQYF.

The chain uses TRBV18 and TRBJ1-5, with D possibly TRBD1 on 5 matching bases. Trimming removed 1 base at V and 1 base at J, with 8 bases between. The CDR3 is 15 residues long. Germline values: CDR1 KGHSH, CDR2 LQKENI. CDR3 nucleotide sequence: TGTGCCAGCTCACCACAAAGGGGCAGCAATCAGCCCCAGCATTTT. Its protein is CASSPQRGSNQPQHF.

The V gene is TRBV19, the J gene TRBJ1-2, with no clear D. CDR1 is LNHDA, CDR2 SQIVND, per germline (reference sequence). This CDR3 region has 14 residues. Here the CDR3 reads CASGYQANNYGYTF. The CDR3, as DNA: TGTGCTTCGGGGTATCAGGCGAATAACTATGGCTACACCTTC.

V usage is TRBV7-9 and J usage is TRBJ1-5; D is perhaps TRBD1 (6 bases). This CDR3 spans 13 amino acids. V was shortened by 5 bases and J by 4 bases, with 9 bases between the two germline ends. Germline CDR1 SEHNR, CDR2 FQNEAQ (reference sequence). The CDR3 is CASSNTGNQPQHF. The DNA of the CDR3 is TGTGCCAGCAGCAACACAGGGAATCAGCCCCAGCATTTT.

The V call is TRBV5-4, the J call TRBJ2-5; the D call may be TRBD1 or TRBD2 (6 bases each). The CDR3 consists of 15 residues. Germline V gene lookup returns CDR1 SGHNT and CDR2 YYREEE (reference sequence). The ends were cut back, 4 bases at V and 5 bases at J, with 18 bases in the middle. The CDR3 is CASSPGALGGETQYF. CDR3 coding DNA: TGTGCCAGCAGCCCTGGGGCCCTAGGGGGGGAGACCCAGTACTTC.

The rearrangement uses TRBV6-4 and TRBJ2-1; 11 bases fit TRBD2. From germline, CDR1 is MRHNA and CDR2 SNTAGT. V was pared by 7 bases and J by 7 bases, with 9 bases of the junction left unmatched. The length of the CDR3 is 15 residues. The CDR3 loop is CASKKLAGEGNEQFF. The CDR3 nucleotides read TGTGCCAGCAAAAAACTAGCGGGAGAAGGTAATGAGCAGTTCTTC.

CDR3 loop: CASSIRQAELLSGNTIYF. In DNA, the CDR3 is TGTGCCAGTAGTATAAGACAGGCTGAGTTGCTCTCTGGAAACACCATATATTTT. The chain joins TRBV19 to TRBJ1-3; a possible D gene is TRBD1 (6 bases). With 2 bases removed from V and 0 bases from J, the gap between germline ends came to 17 bases. CDR1 and CDR2 (germline): LNHDA, SQIVND (reference sequence). This CDR3 spans 18 amino acids.

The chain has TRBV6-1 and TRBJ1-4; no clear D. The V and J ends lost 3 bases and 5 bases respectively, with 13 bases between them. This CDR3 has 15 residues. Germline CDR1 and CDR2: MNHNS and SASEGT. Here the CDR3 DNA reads TGTGCCAGCAGTGACGGGCCTTCTCAGAATGAAAAACTGTTTTTT. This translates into CASSDGPSQNEKLFF.

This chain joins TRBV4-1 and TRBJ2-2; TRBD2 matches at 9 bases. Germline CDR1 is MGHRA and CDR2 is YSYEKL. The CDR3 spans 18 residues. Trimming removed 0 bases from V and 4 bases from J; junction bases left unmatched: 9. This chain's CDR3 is CASSQEGIAGVSTGELFF. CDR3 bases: TGCGCCAGCAGCCAAGAAGGGATAGCGGGAGTCTCCACCGGGGAGCTGTTTTTT.

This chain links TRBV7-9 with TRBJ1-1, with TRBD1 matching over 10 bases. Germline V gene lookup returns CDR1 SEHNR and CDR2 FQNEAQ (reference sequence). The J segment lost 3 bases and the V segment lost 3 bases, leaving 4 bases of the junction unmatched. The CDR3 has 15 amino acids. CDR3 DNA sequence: TGTGCCAGCAGCTTCTCCGGGACAGGGGACACTGAAGCTTTCTTT. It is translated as CASSFSGTGDTEAFF.

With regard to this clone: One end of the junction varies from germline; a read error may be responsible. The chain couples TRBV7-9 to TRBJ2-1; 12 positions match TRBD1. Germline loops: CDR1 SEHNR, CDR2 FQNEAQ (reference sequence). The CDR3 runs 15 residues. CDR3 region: CASSQGQGAMNGQFF. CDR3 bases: TGTGCCAGCAGCCAGGGACAGGGGGCAATGAATGGGCAGTTCTTC.

The CDR3 DNA sequence: TGTGCCAGCAGCCTATTGACCCAAGAGACCCAGTACTTC. Protein sequence: CASSLLTQETQYF. The chain recombines TRBV7-9 with TRBJ2-5; D remains unclear. The CDR3 sequence is 13 residues long. Trimming took 5 bases from V and 1 from J, leaving 8 bases between them. Looked up from germline, CDR1 is SEHNR and CDR2 is FQNEAQ (reference sequence).